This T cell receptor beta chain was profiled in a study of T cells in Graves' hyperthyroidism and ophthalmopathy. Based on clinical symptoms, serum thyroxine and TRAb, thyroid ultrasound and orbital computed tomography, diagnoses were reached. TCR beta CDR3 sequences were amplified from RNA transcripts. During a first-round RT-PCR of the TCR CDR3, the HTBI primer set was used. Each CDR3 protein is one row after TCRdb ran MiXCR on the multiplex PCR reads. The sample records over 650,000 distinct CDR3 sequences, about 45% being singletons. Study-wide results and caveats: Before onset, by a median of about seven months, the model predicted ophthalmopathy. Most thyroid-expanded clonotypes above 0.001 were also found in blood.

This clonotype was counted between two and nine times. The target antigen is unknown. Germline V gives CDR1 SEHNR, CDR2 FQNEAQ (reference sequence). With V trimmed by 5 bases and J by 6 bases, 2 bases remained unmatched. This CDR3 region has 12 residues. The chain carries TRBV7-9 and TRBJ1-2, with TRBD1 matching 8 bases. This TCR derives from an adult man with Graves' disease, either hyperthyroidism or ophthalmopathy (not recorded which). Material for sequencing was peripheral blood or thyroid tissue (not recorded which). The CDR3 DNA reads TGTGCCAGCAGCGGGGACAGGAATGGCTACACCTTC. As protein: CASSGDRNGYTF.